The rows below give T cell receptor beta chains drawn from one sample of a study of T cell responses to AZD1222 COVID-19 vaccine. Method: immunoSEQ multiplex PCR; TCRdb's copy keeps in-frame clones and lacks some. Counted here are 130,000 or so clones, 92% occurring once; the ten biggest clones make up about 2.1%. Specimen: peripheral blood, collected on day 0 of AZD1222 vaccination. Source of these receptors: an adult in good health. Each CDR3 is given with its conserved first and last residue. A D gene is named only where the DNA matches it firmly.

v_call: TRBV27; d_call: TRBD1; j_call: TRBJ2-5; cdr3_aa: CASSTPGGKETQYF
v_call: TRBV4-1; d_call: NA; j_call: TRBJ1-2; cdr3_aa: CASSQLDLPNGYTF
v_call: TRBV15; d_call: TRBD1; j_call: TRBJ2-3; cdr3_aa: CATSRDWDSQYTDTQYF
v_call: TRBV28; d_call: NA; j_call: TRBJ2-7; cdr3_aa: CASTERQSYEQYF
v_call: TRBV5-4; d_call: NA; j_call: TRBJ2-7; cdr3_aa: CASSLRGNYYEQYF
v_call: TRBV30; d_call: NA; j_call: TRBJ1-2; cdr3_aa: CAWSGARGGLNYGYTF
v_call: TRBV7-6; d_call: NA; j_call: TRBJ1-4; cdr3_aa: CASSPYGGSPNEKLFF
v_call: TRBV7-2; d_call: NA; j_call: TRBJ2-7; cdr3_aa: CASSFGSFSYEQYF
v_call: TRBV5-4; d_call: TRBD1; j_call: TRBJ1-2; cdr3_aa: CASSLSVRGGGYTF
v_call: TRBV15; d_call: NA; j_call: TRBJ1-2; cdr3_aa: CATSRDRAPNYGYTF
v_call: TRBV7-8; d_call: TRBD2; j_call: TRBJ2-3; cdr3_aa: CASSEEGSGNLGTDTQYF
v_call: TRBV4-1; d_call: NA; j_call: TRBJ1-2; cdr3_aa: CASSPSSAAGYGYTF
v_call: TRBV18; d_call: TRBD1; j_call: TRBJ1-3; cdr3_aa: CASSQGQPFSGNTIYF
v_call: TRBV25-1; d_call: NA; j_call: TRBJ1-1; cdr3_aa: CATTESGGAFF
v_call: TRBV19; d_call: NA; j_call: TRBJ1-2; cdr3_aa: CASSRESGYTF
v_call: TRBV6-2/TRBV6-3; d_call: NA; j_call: TRBJ1-6; cdr3_aa: CASSPWGAGSPLHF
v_call: TRBV5-1; d_call: NA; j_call: TRBJ1-1; cdr3_aa: CASSFLGYSMNTEAFF
v_call: TRBV3-1/TRBV3-2; d_call: NA; j_call: TRBJ1-1; cdr3_aa: CASSQGAEAFF
v_call: TRBV2; d_call: TRBD1; j_call: TRBJ1-1; cdr3_aa: CASRDQTTGGTEAFF
v_call: TRBV10-3; d_call: TRBD1; j_call: TRBJ1-1; cdr3_aa: CAISESMDRGQAFF
v_call: TRBV5-1; d_call: NA; j_call: TRBJ1-4; cdr3_aa: CASSLRGEKLFF
v_call: TRBV5-1; d_call: TRBD1; j_call: TRBJ2-7; cdr3_aa: CASSYDRWDRASYEQYF
v_call: TRBV19; d_call: NA; j_call: TRBJ2-3; cdr3_aa: CASSISRGPDTQYF
v_call: TRBV6-5; d_call: TRBD1; j_call: TRBJ1-2; cdr3_aa: CASSVSRTGAYGYTF
v_call: TRBV29-1; d_call: NA; j_call: TRBJ1-2; cdr3_aa: CSARRGGYGYTF
v_call: TRBV14; d_call: NA; j_call: TRBJ1-1; cdr3_aa: CASSQALVNTEAFF
v_call: TRBV28; d_call: TRBD2; j_call: TRBJ2-4; cdr3_aa: CASSFLFDGGAIKNIQYF
v_call: TRBV2; d_call: TRBD2; j_call: TRBJ2-3; cdr3_aa: CASSESGLAGVDTDTQYF
v_call: TRBV18; d_call: TRBD1; j_call: TRBJ1-2; cdr3_aa: CASSPSGRTGSNYGYTF
v_call: TRBV4-1; d_call: TRBD1; j_call: TRBJ1-1; cdr3_aa: CASSVRGLTEAFF
v_call: TRBV7-9; d_call: NA; j_call: TRBJ2-3; cdr3_aa: CASSSQLSSNTQYF
v_call: TRBV7-9; d_call: NA; j_call: TRBJ1-2; cdr3_aa: CASSQTPTNGYTF
v_call: TRBV20-1; d_call: NA; j_call: TRBJ1-1; cdr3_aa: CSAPRNTEAFF
v_call: TRBV6-2/TRBV6-3; d_call: TRBD2; j_call: TRBJ2-7; cdr3_aa: CASSKLAGGAHEQYF
v_call: TRBV6-1; d_call: TRBD1; j_call: TRBJ1-5; cdr3_aa: CASSESWAGGQPQHF
v_call: TRBV6-2/TRBV6-3; d_call: NA; j_call: TRBJ1-5; cdr3_aa: CASSYGGLQPQHF
v_call: TRBV6-7; d_call: NA; j_call: TRBJ2-7; cdr3_aa: CASSYGTQWPYEQYF
v_call: TRBV7-6; d_call: NA; j_call: TRBJ2-7; cdr3_aa: CASSLTPVKSYEQYF
v_call: TRBV18; d_call: TRBD2; j_call: TRBJ2-1; cdr3_aa: CASSSLAGGYNWEQFF
v_call: TRBV6-5; d_call: NA; j_call: TRBJ2-1; cdr3_aa: CASSMGVLYNEQFF
v_call: TRBV7-8; d_call: TRBD1; j_call: TRBJ1-5; cdr3_aa: CASSLKGTGWDQPQHF
v_call: TRBV5-4; d_call: TRBD2; j_call: TRBJ2-3; cdr3_aa: CASSLVRLAGGLDTQYF
v_call: TRBV2; d_call: NA; j_call: TRBJ2-3; cdr3_aa: CASGTGDTQYF
v_call: TRBV19; d_call: TRBD1; j_call: TRBJ1-5; cdr3_aa: CASNTGGAIQPQHF
v_call: TRBV19; d_call: TRBD2; j_call: TRBJ2-3; cdr3_aa: CASLRRGGDTQYF
v_call: TRBV7-6; d_call: TRBD1; j_call: TRBJ1-5; cdr3_aa: CASSPSPGQGGNQPQHF
v_call: TRBV18; d_call: NA; j_call: TRBJ2-2; cdr3_aa: CASSPRSRGDTGELFF
v_call: TRBV7-9; d_call: NA; j_call: TRBJ1-5; cdr3_aa: CASSLGGPFPINQPQHF
v_call: TRBV5-4; d_call: NA; j_call: TRBJ1-5; cdr3_aa: CASSRDPNQPQHF
v_call: TRBV11-2; d_call: NA; j_call: TRBJ1-1; cdr3_aa: CASSLQRTGLNTEAFF
v_call: TRBV4-2; d_call: NA; j_call: TRBJ1-4; cdr3_aa: CASSQDAGANEKLFF
v_call: TRBV2; d_call: NA; j_call: TRBJ1-6; cdr3_aa: CASSESEVPSPLHF
v_call: TRBV5-1; d_call: NA; j_call: TRBJ1-1; cdr3_aa: CASRIAEQAFF
v_call: TRBV7-2; d_call: TRBD1; j_call: TRBJ2-7; cdr3_aa: CASSSPTGQFNEQYF
v_call: TRBV12-3/TRBV12-4; d_call: NA; j_call: TRBJ1-1; cdr3_aa: CASRRTVKAFF
v_call: TRBV7-2; d_call: TRBD2; j_call: TRBJ2-3; cdr3_aa: CASSFELGLNTQYF
v_call: TRBV6-5; d_call: NA; j_call: TRBJ1-1; cdr3_aa: CASSYYGQGNTEAFF